The clone carrying this T cell receptor beta chain was found a few times. Antigen: not known. The data are from a study of cytomegalovirus exposure and HLA in healthy donors. General study results and limits: The listing of some 170 TCR beta chains classed them as cytomegalovirus-associated.

This PCR relied on a set of 60 Vbeta primers and 13 Jbeta primers. TCRdb's table, derived via immunoSEQ multiplex PCR, lists solely in-frame clones and lacks some. The profile shows 130,000 to 150,000 clones, about 80% of them singletons. V gave up 0 bases and J gave up 5 bases; unmatched junction bases: 3. CDR1 GTSNPN and CDR2 SVGIG come from the germline V gene (reference sequence). There are 15 residues in the CDR3. Material for sequencing was PBMCs. V and J are TRBV30 and TRBJ2-2; TRBD2 matches 10 bases. This TCR derives from a man in his late teens or twenties in good health and CMV-seronegative. The CDR3 sequence is CAWSVLAGMTGELFF. The DNA for the CDR3 is TGTGCCTGGAGTGTACTAGCGGGGATGACCGGGGAGCTGTTTTTT.